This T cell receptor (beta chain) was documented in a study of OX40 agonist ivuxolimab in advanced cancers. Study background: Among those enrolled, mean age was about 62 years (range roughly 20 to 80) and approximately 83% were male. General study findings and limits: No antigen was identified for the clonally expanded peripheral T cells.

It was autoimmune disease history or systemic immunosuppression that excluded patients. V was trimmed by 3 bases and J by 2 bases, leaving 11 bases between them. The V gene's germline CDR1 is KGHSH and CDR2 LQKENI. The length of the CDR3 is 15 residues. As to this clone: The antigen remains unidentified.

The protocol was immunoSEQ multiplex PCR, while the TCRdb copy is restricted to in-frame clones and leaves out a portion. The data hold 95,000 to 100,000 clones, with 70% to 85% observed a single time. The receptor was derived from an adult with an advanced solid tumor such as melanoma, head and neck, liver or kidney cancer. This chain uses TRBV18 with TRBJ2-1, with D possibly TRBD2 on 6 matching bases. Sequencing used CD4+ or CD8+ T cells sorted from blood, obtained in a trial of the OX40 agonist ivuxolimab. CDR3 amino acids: CASSPPPGAYNEQFF. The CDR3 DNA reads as TGTGCCAGCTCACCCCCCCCGGGGGCCTACAATGAGCAGTTCTTC.